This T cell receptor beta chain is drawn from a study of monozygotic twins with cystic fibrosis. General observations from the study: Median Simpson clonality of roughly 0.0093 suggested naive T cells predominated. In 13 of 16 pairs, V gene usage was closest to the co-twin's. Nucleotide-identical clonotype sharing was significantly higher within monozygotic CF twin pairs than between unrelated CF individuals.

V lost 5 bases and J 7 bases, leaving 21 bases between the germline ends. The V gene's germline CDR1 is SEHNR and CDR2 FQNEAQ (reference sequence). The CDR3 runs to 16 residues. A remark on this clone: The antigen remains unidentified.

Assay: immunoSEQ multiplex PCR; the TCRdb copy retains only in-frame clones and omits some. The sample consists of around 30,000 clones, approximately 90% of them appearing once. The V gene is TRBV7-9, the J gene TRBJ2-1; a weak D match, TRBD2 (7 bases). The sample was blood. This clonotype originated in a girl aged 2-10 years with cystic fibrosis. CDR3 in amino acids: CASSPTLGGGRNEQFF. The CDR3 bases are TGTGCCAGCAGCCCAACTCTAGGGGGGGGCAGGAATGAGCAGTTCTTC. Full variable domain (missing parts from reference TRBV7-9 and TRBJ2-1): DTGVSQNPRHKITKRGQNVTFRCDPISEHNRLYWYRQTLGQGPEFLTYFQNEAQLEKSRLLSDRFSAERPKGSFSTLEIQRTEQGDSAMYLCASSPTLGGGRNEQFFGPGTRLTVL.